A single T cell receptor (beta chain) is shown here with its context. These data come from a study of blood T cell repertoires in COVID-19. Across the study: Sample material is recorded as cDNA or gDNA derived from T cells, B-cell-depleted T cells, or PBMCs.

Original handling: Reference gene primer amplification yielded estimated nucleated cell counts. TCRdb keeps only in-frame clones here, not all; method: immunoSEQ multiplex PCR. V and J calls and clone size come straight from that table; D and trimming were deduced from the DNA. This sample has 70,000 to 85,000 clones; more than 90% occur once, and the top ten carry about 9.8%. The specimen sequenced was peripheral blood. This clonotype originated in a human donor in a cohort sampled during active COVID-19.

CDR3 nucleotide sequence: TGTGCCAGCGGCCCAGGGCAGGCGATCTACGAGCAGTACTTC. Its protein product is CASGPGQAIYEQYF. The chain has TRBV7-9 and TRBJ2-7; perhaps TRBD1 as D (5 bases). There are 14 residues in the CDR3. Trimming removed 8 bases from V and 3 bases from J, with 17 bases in between. Germline V gene data show CDR1 as SEHNR and CDR2 as FQNEAQ (reference sequence).